What follows is one T cell receptor (beta chain) and its context. Its target is unknown. The sample is drawn from a study of T cells in Graves' hyperthyroidism and ophthalmopathy. Notes on the study in general: Most clonotypes expanded in the thyroid (above 0.001) were also present in blood.

RNA transcripts yielded amplified TCR beta CDR3 regions. TCR CDR3 regions were first amplified by RT-PCR with HTBI primers. TCRdb analysed the multiplex PCR reads with MiXCR anew, one entry per CDR3 protein. The table records some 200,000 distinct CDR3 sequences, roughly 17% of them present only once. This receptor was obtained from a woman aged 45-59 years with Graves' hyperthyroidism. Sequencing input: blood.

The CDR3 region is CASSDPSDEQYF. The DNA of the CDR3 is TGTGCCAGCAGCGATCCTAGCGACGAGCAGTACTTC. The rearrangement links TRBV9 to TRBJ2-7, with D possibly TRBD2 on 6 matching bases. CDR3 length: 12 residues. Germline CDR1 SGDLS, CDR2 YYNGEE. V was cut by 3 bases and J by 5 bases, with 9 bases left in between.